These 3 T cell receptor beta chains came from one sample sequenced in a study of T cells in localized non-small cell lung cancer. Repertoires were generated with immunoSEQ multiplex PCR, while TCRdb's copy carries only in-frame clones and drops some. This table has approximately 15,000 clones, 85% to 90% appearing once. Source: peripheral blood, taken before any cancer treatment. These receptors all stem from a female donor aged 60 or older with stage I squamous cell lung carcinoma.

This chain connects TRBV19 to TRBJ2-7; 10 nucleotides agree with TRBD1. This CDR3 has 14 amino acids. Germline V gene sequence: CDR1 LNHDA, CDR2 SQIVND (reference sequence). V was clipped by 7 bases and J by 6 bases; unmatched bases: 9. The CDR3 protein is CASTPDRGGSEQYF. The CDR3 DNA sequence: TGTGCCAGTACCCCGGACAGGGGGGGGAGCGAGCAGTACTTC.

The chain is built from TRBV9 and TRBJ1-4, with 7 nucleotides matching TRBD1. CDR3 length: 15 amino acids. Losses at the gene ends were 4 bases for V and 3 bases for J; bases not matched to a gene: 6. Germline V gene lookup returns CDR1 SGDLS and CDR2 YYNGEE. CDR3 sequence (DNA): TGTGCCAGCAGCAGGGGGCGTCCGCCTAATGAAAAACTGTTTTTT. Its protein product is CASSRGRPPNEKLFF.

V usage is TRBV18 and J usage is TRBJ2-1; D might be TRBD1 (6 bases). The CDR3 runs to 13 residues. Germline assignment: CDR1 KGHSH and CDR2 LQKENI. The ends were cut back, 3 bases at V and 3 bases at J, with 6 bases in the middle. Here the CDR3 reads CASSPDSYNEQFF. The CDR3 DNA reads as TGTGCCAGCTCACCGGACAGCTACAATGAGCAGTTCTTC.